The subject of this entry is one T cell receptor (beta chain). Its cognate antigen is unknown. A much bigger clone sits one base away, suggesting this may be a read error. The conserved final phenylalanine or tryptophan is absent from the CDR3, which likely points to a read error. An approximately 10 ml volume of fresh peripheral blood provided the PBMCs. With 2 bases removed from V and 3 bases from J, the gap between germline ends came to 23 bases. This CDR3 region has 18 residues. The germline V gene has CDR1 MNHEY and CDR2 SVGEGT. The data were obtained in a study of T cells in Graves' hyperthyroidism and ophthalmopathy. Amplified TCR beta CDR3 regions came from RNA transcripts. First-round RT-PCR of the TCR CDR3 relied on the HTBI primer set. MiXCR, run by TCRdb on the multiplex PCR reads, gives a single entry per CDR3 protein. Counted here are around 400,000 distinct CDR3 sequences, roughly 15% occurring once; the ten biggest clones make up about 20%.

Study-wide results and limits: Ophthalmopathy was predicted by the model a median of approximately six months ahead of onset.

Sequences were obtained from blood. J is TRBJ2-7 and V is TRBV6-2 or TRBV6-3; the D gene could be TRBD1 or TRBD2 (6 bases each). This sequence originates from a woman aged 60-75 years with Graves' ophthalmopathy. For the CDR3, the DNA is TGTGCCAGCAGTTACGCCTCGCCGGGGCAGGGGAGGTTCTACGAGCAGTACCTC. It encodes CASSYASPGQGRFYEQYL.